This T cell receptor beta chain derives from a study of blood T cells in healthy people across ages. V lost 6 bases, J lost 8 bases, and 9 bases stayed unmatched. This CDR3 contains 13 residues. Germline V CDR1 and CDR2: MNHEY, SVGAGI. A sample-barcoded 5' primer and a J-beta primer mix were used in a second PCR of roughly 6 to 11 cycles. TCRdb itself ran the 5' RACE reads through MiXCR, one entry per CDR3 protein. Found here are hundreds of thousands of distinct CDR3 sequences, around 48% of them singletons; the top ten hold under 15%. This rearrangement joins TRBV6-5 to TRBJ1-2, with 7 bases matching TRBD1. The origin of this receptor is a man aged 30 to 45 in good health. Sequenced material: blood. The CDR3 is CASRRRQGVGYTF. The DNA for the CDR3 is TGTGCCAGCAGACGCAGACAGGGAGTGGGCTACACCTTC.